This T cell receptor (beta chain) was found in a study of control samples from healthy donors and cancer patients. Sequenced by immunoSEQ multiplex PCR; TCRdb stores in-frame clones only, minus some. The repertoire holds around 84,000 clones, with 80% to 90% as singletons. The V gene end was trimmed by 3 bases and the J gene end by 2 bases; junction bases not matched to a gene: 1. Germline loops: CDR1 SEHNR, CDR2 FQNEAQ (reference sequence). The CDR3 length is 14 residues. Sequenced input: PBMCs. V and J are TRBV7-9 and TRBJ2-1; 7 bases agree with TRBD2. This receptor was taken from a man between 60 and 75 years old with head and neck cancer. CDR3 sequence (DNA): TGTGCCAGCAGCTTTACTAGCGCCTACAATGAGCAGTTCTTC. This sequence encodes CASSFTSAYNEQFF.